The 20 T cell receptor beta chains below all came from one sample that was sequenced in a study of T cells after yellow fever vaccination. TCRdb re-derived calls from the 5' RACE reads in MiXCR, one entry per CDR3 protein. The sample includes 500,000 to 650,000 distinct CDR3 sequences, approximately 13% of them seen just once. This specimen consisted of PBMCs, obtained on the day of the yellow fever booster vaccination. The receptors were gathered from a man aged 30-40 years who received the YFV17D yellow fever vaccine.

The sample holds a few counts of this clonotype. The rearrangement links TRBV5-6 to TRBJ1-2; D might be TRBD1 (5 bases). The CDR3 is 15 residues long. V gave up 4 bases and J gave up 1 base, with 14 bases separating them. Germline V gene data show CDR1 as SGHDT and CDR2 as YYEEEE. DNA of the CDR3: TGTGCCAGCAGCCCAGGGACCTCCGTTAACTATGGCTACACCTTC. Its translation: CASSPGTSVNYGYTF.

This chain uses TRBV18 with TRBJ2-1; D ambiguous. This CDR3 is 12 amino acids long. Germline V gene lookup returns CDR1 KGHSH and CDR2 LQKENI. Trimming took 1 base from V and 6 from J, leaving 4 bases between them. Written as DNA, the CDR3 is TGTGCCAGCTCACCACTGACCAATGAGCAGTTCTTC. Amino acids: CASSPLTNEQFF.

This rearrangement joins TRBV6-5 to TRBJ2-3; D not certain. Trimming took 5 bases from V and 9 from J, leaving 12 bases between them. Germline CDR1 is MNHEY and CDR2 is SVGAGI. The CDR3 runs 12 residues. The CDR3 spells CASSTNDDTQYF. The CDR3 DNA reads as TGTGCCAGCAGTACCAACGATGACACGCAGTATTTT.

This clonotype came up many times. The J gene is TRBJ2-5, the V gene TRBV12-3 or TRBV12-4; TRBD1 might be the D (6 bases). V lost 4 bases, J lost 5 bases, and 11 bases lay in between. This CDR3 is built from 13 residues. The chain's CDR3 is CASSSRGGETQYF. The CDR3 nucleotides are TGTGCCAGCAGTTCCAGGGGTGGGGAGACCCAGTACTTC.

The chain employs TRBV30 and TRBJ2-6; D possibly matches TRBD1 or TRBD2 (5 bases each). This CDR3 spans 16 amino acids. V lost 3 bases and J lost 0, with 12 bases in between. Looked up from germline, CDR1 is GTSNPN and CDR2 is SVGIG (reference sequence). Here the CDR3 reads CAWRGVDNSGANVLTF. Written as DNA, the CDR3 is TGTGCCTGGAGGGGGGTGGACAACTCTGGGGCCAACGTCCTGACTTTC.

This clonotype turned up a few times. The gene calls are TRBV18 and TRBJ2-3, with TRBD2 matching over 9 bases. The CDR3 sequence is 16 residues long. Germline-derived CDR1 and CDR2 are KGHSH and LQKENI. The trim removed 3 bases at V and 2 bases at J, leaving 6 bases unmatched. The CDR3 nucleotides read TGTGCCAGCTCACCGCAGCCTAGCGGGAACACAGATACGCAGTATTTT. As protein: CASSPQPSGNTDTQYF.

This clonotype was counted between two and nine times. The J gene is TRBJ2-1, the V gene TRBV14, with a tentative D call TRBD2 (6 bases). The CDR3 covers 15 residues. CDR1 is SGHDN and CDR2 is FVKESK in the germline V gene. V lost 4 bases to trimming and J lost 4 bases, with 14 bases between them. CDR3 sequence (DNA): TGTGCCAGCAGCCCCGTGGCGGGACCGTACAATGAGCAGTTCTTC. It encodes CASSPVAGPYNEQFF.

This clonotype was seen repeatedly, ten times or more. This chain links TRBV20-1 with TRBJ2-3; tentatively, D is TRBD2 (5 bases). The length of the CDR3 is 14 residues. In germline, CDR1 is DFQATT, CDR2 SNEGSKA (reference sequence). V was trimmed by 1 base and J by 2 bases, leaving 10 bases between them. In DNA, the CDR3 is TGCAGTGCTAGAGTTGCGGGTATCACAGATACGCAGTATTTT. Translating it yields CSARVAGITDTQYF.

The table lists this clonotype with a few counts. The gene calls are TRBV7-9 and TRBJ1-3; 7 bases match TRBD1. This CDR3 is 14 amino acids long. The germline V gene encodes CDR1 SEHNR and CDR2 FQNEAQ (reference sequence). Losses at the gene ends were 10 bases for V and 0 bases for J; bases not matched to a gene: 6. CDR3 sequence (DNA): TGTGCCACCAGGGACAGCAGCTCTGGAAACACCATATATTTT. Residues: CATRDSSSGNTIYF.

The gene calls are TRBV5-1 and TRBJ2-7; 7 nucleotides agree with TRBD2. Germline V gene lookup returns CDR1 SGHRS and CDR2 YFSETQ. The CDR3 has 17 amino acids. Losses at the gene ends were 0 bases for V and 3 bases for J; bases not matched to a gene: 12. DNA of the CDR3: TGCGCCAGCAGCTTGGCCAAGTTGAGCGGGATTAACTACGAGCAGTACTTC. This codes for CASSLAKLSGINYEQYF.

This chain joins TRBV5-1 and TRBJ2-5; tentative D call: TRBD2 (7 bases). The CDR3 runs to 13 residues. Trimming removed 3 bases from V and 5 bases from J, with 11 bases in between. CDR1 SGHRS and CDR2 YFSETQ come from the germline V gene. The DNA of the CDR3 is TGCGCCAGCAGCTCTGGGGGGGCGGAGACCCAGTACTTC. It encodes CASSSGGAETQYF.

This chain links TRBV7-2 with TRBJ2-5, with D uncertain. V was shortened by 1 base and J by 1 base, with 7 bases between the two germline ends. The CDR3 is 14 amino acids. CDR1 is SGHTA, CDR2 FQGNSA, per germline. CDR3 coding DNA: TGTGCCAGCAGCTTAGTTACTGCCCAAGAGACCCAGTACTTC. Translated, it gives CASSLVTAQETQYF.

The rearrangement links TRBV20-1 to TRBJ1-4; D is uncertain. V gave up 4 bases and J gave up 3 bases, with 15 bases separating them. The germline V gene has CDR1 DFQATT and CDR2 SNEGSKA (reference sequence). The CDR3 runs 15 residues. CDR3 nucleotides: TGCAGTGCTACCCCCAGCCAGGCTCCTAATGAAAAACTGTTTTTT. This sequence encodes CSATPSQAPNEKLFF.

This clonotype occurred a few times. The chain couples TRBV7-8 to TRBJ2-7; 13 nucleotides agree with TRBD2. The germline V gene has CDR1 SGHVS and CDR2 FQNEAQ. After removal of 4 bases from V and 7 bases from J, the junction contained 10 bases not matched to a gene. The CDR3 loop spans 16 amino acids. The CDR3: CASSSTGTSGANEQYF. CDR3 nucleotides: TGTGCCAGCAGCTCCACAGGGACTAGCGGGGCGAATGAGCAGTACTTC. The variable domain in full, completed from reference TRBV7-8 and TRBJ2-7, reads GAGVSQSPRYKVAKRGQDVALRCDPISGHVSLFWYQQALGQGPEFLTYFQNEAQLDKSGLPSDRFFAERPEGSVSTLKIQRTQQEDSAVYLCASSSTGTSGANEQYFGPGTRLTVT.

This clonotype was seen at least ten times. The V call is TRBV29-1, the J call TRBJ2-1; 9 bases fit TRBD2. The V and J ends lost 2 bases and 8 bases, in that order; junction bases with no gene match: 10. CDR3 length: 15 residues. CDR1 is SQVTM, CDR2 ANQGSEA, per germline. CDR3 sequence reads: CSVERGREGLHEQFF. In DNA form, the CDR3 reads TGCAGCGTTGAACGGGGGCGGGAGGGCCTCCATGAGCAGTTCTTC.

The chain's CDR3 is CASSFKVGDYGYTF. For the CDR3, the DNA is TGTGCCAGCAGTTTTAAAGTAGGGGACTATGGCTACACCTTC. V usage is TRBV12-3 or TRBV12-4 and J usage is TRBJ1-2; tentatively, D is TRBD1 (5 bases). Trimming removed 3 bases at V and 3 bases at J, with 11 bases between. The CDR3 is made up of 14 amino acids.

This clonotype has a handful of counts. V and J are TRBV12-3 or TRBV12-4 and TRBJ2-1, with TRBD2 matching 8 bases. CDR3 length equals 12 residues. Trimming cost V 4 bases and J 9 bases; bases outside gene matches: 2. CDR3 in DNA: TGTGCCAGCAGTTGGAGCGGGGGTGAGCAGTTCTTC. Translating it yields CASSWSGGEQFF.

This clonotype came up a few times. V is TRBV5-5 and J is TRBJ2-5; 12 bases align to TRBD1. The CDR3 covers 16 residues. Unmatched junction bases numbered 5, after V lost 1 base and J lost 4 bases. Per germline, CDR1 SGHKS and CDR2 YYEKEE (reference sequence). The CDR3 reads CASSLWGQGARETQYF. The CDR3 DNA is TGTGCCAGCAGCTTGTGGGGACAGGGGGCGCGAGAGACCCAGTACTTC.

CDR3 protein: CASSLGAGPGPPGPSGNTIYF. The CDR3 DNA is TGTGCCAGCAGCTTAGGGGCAGGTCCCGGGCCCCCAGGACCCTCTGGAAACACCATATATTTT. The chain joins TRBV11-2 to TRBJ1-3; D remains unclear. Per the germline V gene, CDR1 is SGHAT and CDR2 is FQNNGV. The V and J ends lost 1 base and 0 bases respectively, with 25 bases between them. The CDR3 length is 21 residues. The full variable domain, in which reference TRBV11-2 and TRBJ1-3 provide the parts outside the CDR3, is EAGVAQSPRYKIIEKRQSVAFWCNPISGHATLYWYQQILGQGPKLLIQFQNNGVVDDSQLPKDRFSAERLKGVDSTLKIQPAKLEDSAVYLCASSLGAGPGPPGPSGNTIYFGEGSWLTVV.

This clonotype came up a few times. This chain links TRBV20-1 with TRBJ2-1; possible D gene TRBD2, 5 bases. This CDR3 is built from 11 residues. V lost 3 bases and J lost 8, with 8 bases in between. The germline V gene encodes CDR1 DFQATT and CDR2 SNEGSKA (reference sequence). The CDR3 sequence: CSASGVYEQFF. CDR3 DNA sequence: TGCAGTGCTAGCGGGGTGTATGAGCAGTTCTTC.